This T cell receptor (beta chain) derives from a study of beta chain features in type 1 diabetes. Study at large: Age and gender were similar between patients and healthy donors, as were cell yields.

All of the isolated RNA was reverse transcribed, so expressed TCRB transcripts were sequenced. Regulatory, naive and central memory T cell samples averaged approximately 3.5 million reads. Sequencing was performed with immunoSEQ multiplex PCR; in TCRdb, only in-frame clones are kept and a portion is missing. The table records about 900,000 clones, roughly 16% of them present only once. Findings and limits, study-wide: PCR might favor shorter templates, but any such skew would affect patients and controls equally.

The CDR3 runs to 15 residues. Germline CDR1 SGHNT, CDR2 YYREEE (reference sequence). Trimming left V 6 bases short and J 4 bases short, with 17 bases between. With respect to this clone: Its specificity is unknown.

The rearrangement joins TRBV5-4 to TRBJ2-4; D is perhaps TRBD2 (5 bases). The sequenced material came from naive CD4+ T cells from blood. The receptor comes from a woman aged 18-30 years in good health. The CDR3: CASNQISRGKNIQYF. In DNA form, the CDR3 reads TGTGCCAGCAACCAGATCTCTCGGGGAAAAAACATTCAGTACTTC.